These 3 T cell receptor beta chains share one sample of origin, sequenced in a study of blood T cell repertoires in COVID-19. Profiled with immunoSEQ multiplex PCR; TCRdb holds only in-frame clones, not every one. The sample has around 330,000 clones; around 88% are singletons. The specimen was peripheral blood. The receptors were sampled from a woman aged 25 to 39 with COVID-19, enrolled during active disease.

The chain has TRBV10-2 and TRBJ1-1; the match to TRBD1 covers 7 bases. The V gene end was trimmed by 5 bases and the J gene end by 5 bases; junction bases not matched to a gene: 5. Per the germline V gene, CDR1 is WSHSY and CDR2 is SAAADI. The CDR3 runs 13 residues. This CDR3 reads CASSRTGRTEAFF. As DNA, the CDR3 is TGCGCCAGCAGTAGGACAGGAAGAACTGAAGCTTTCTTT.

V is TRBV4-1 and J is TRBJ1-2; TRBD1 might be the D (6 bases). The germline gives CDR1 MGHRA, CDR2 YSYEKL. Trimming pared 5 bases from V and 4 bases from J, leaving 20 bases between. This CDR3 region has 16 residues. The CDR3 coding sequence is TGCGCCAGCAGCAAGGGGGAAGGACCCCGGGGCTATGGCTACACCTTC. It encodes CASSKGEGPRGYGYTF.

This chain links TRBV11-1 with TRBJ2-7; a possible D gene is TRBD1 (5 bases). This CDR3 spans 14 amino acids. V dropped 0 bases and J dropped 0 bases, with 6 bases sitting between them. Germline CDR1 and CDR2: SGHAT and FQDESV (reference sequence). In nucleotides, the CDR3 is TGTGCCAGCAGCTTAGCAAGGGGCTCCTACGAGCAGTACTTC. This translates into CASSLARGSYEQYF.